This T cell receptor beta chain was documented in a study of T-cell memory formation after mild COVID-19. At the level of the study: Across donors, TCR clusters were largely donor specific.

Germline values: CDR1 DFQATT, CDR2 SNEGSKA (reference sequence). The CDR3 extends over 15 amino acids. The V segment lost 0 bases and the J segment 4 bases; nucleotides outside the gene matches: 8. TCRdb re-called the 5' RACE reads through MiXCR, storing one row per CDR3 protein. Counted here are 250,000 to 350,000 distinct CDR3 sequences, roughly 15% occurring once; the ten biggest clones make up roughly 25%. The sequenced sample consisted of PBMCs or a T cell subset sorted from them (not recorded which). This receptor was identified in a man between 18 and 35 years old who had mild COVID-19 (a few samples of this study predate the infection). Cell type and time point are not known. The chain links TRBV20-1 to TRBJ1-2, with TRBD1 identical over 7 bases. CDR3 bases: TGCAGTGCTAGAGATTCTCCGGGACAGCGCTATGGCTACACCTTC. Its protein product is CSARDSPGQRYGYTF.